The clone carrying this T cell receptor beta chain turned up a few times. The sample belongs to a study of patients and donors after allogeneic stem cell transplantation. MiXCR, applied by TCRdb to the RT-PCR reads, yields one record per CDR3 protein. The sample yields about 230,000 distinct CDR3 sequences, approximately 14% seen once. Germline V gene lookup returns CDR1 SEHNR and CDR2 FQNEAQ (reference sequence). This CDR3 is 13 amino acids long. The J segment lost 9 bases and the V segment lost 5 bases, leaving 7 bases of the junction unmatched. The clonotype comes from a human donor who was either an allogeneic HSCT recipient or a stem cell or donor lymphocyte infusion donor (not recorded which). It is not recorded whose cells these are; they may come from a transplant donor. The genes are TRBV7-9 and TRBJ2-1, with 7 bases fitting TRBD2. The sequenced sample consisted of blood, either unsorted or a sorted T cell fraction (not recorded which). The CDR3 coding sequence is TGTGCCAGCAGCCCATGGTCGGGGGGTGAGCAGTTCTTC. Its protein product is CASSPWSGGEQFF.